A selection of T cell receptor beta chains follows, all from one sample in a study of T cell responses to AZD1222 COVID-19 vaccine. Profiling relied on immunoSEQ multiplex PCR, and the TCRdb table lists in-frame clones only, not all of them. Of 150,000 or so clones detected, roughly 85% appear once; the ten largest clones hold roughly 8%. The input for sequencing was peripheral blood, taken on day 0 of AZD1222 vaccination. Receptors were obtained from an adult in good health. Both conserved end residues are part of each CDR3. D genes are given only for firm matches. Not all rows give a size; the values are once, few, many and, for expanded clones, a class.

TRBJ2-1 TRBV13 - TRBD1 CASSGTGVYNEQFF TGTGCCAGCAGCGGGACAGGGGTCTACAATGAGCAGTTCTTC
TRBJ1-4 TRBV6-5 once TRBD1 CASSRLGGSGEKLFF TGTGCCAGCAGCCGACTAGGGGGCTCAGGTGAAAAACTGTTTTTT
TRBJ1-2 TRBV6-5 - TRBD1 CATSRGGANYGYTF TGTGCCACCAGCAGAGGGGGCGCAAACTATGGCTACACCTTC
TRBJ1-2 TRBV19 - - CASSIPRRGYTF TGTGCCAGTAGTATCCCCCGCAGAGGCTACACCTTC
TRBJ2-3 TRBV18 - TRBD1 CASSLRTGPADTQYF TGTGCCAGCTCCCTCAGGACAGGGCCGGCAGATACGCAGTATTTT
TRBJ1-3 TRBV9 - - CASSVGGTPVAGNTIYF TGTGCCAGCAGCGTAGGGGGGACACCAGTAGCTGGAAACACCATATATTTT
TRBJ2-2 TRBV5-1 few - CASSGYANTGELFF TGCGCCAGCAGTGGGTACGCGAACACCGGGGAGCTGTTTTTT
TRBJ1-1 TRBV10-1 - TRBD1 CARGAGWDSILLMNTEAFF TGCGCCAGAGGGGCGGGATGGGACAGTATCCTACTCATGAACACTGAAGCTTTCTTT
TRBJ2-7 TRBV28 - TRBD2 CASSLTASGHYEQYF TGTGCCAGCAGTTTAACGGCTAGCGGGCACTACGAGCAGTACTTC
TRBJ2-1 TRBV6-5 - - CASYDTFSYNEQFF TGTGCCAGCTATGACACTTTCTCCTACAATGAGCAGTTCTTC
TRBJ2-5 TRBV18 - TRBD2 CASSPIGRAGETQYF TGTGCCAGCTCACCAATCGGGAGGGCCGGAGAGACCCAGTACTTC
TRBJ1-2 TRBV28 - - CASRTVNYGYTF TGTGCCAGCAGGACGGTGAACTATGGCTACACCTTC
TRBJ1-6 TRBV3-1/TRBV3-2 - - CASSQRDSPLHF TGTGCCAGCAGCCAACGGGATTCACCCCTCCACTTT
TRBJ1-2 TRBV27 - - CASSPLSQGRGGYTF TGTGCCAGCAGTCCCCTCTCGCAGGGGAGGGGTGGCTACACCTTC
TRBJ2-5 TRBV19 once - CASSLDVIETQYF TGTGCCAGTAGTCTGGACGTCATTGAGACCCAGTACTTC
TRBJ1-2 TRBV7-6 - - CASSPSGTREGYTF TGTGCCAGCAGCCCCTCTGGGACCCGAGAGGGCTACACCTTC
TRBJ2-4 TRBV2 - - CASSDRPLLAKNIQYF TGTGCCAGCAGTGATCGACCCCTCCTAGCCAAAAACATTCAGTACTTC
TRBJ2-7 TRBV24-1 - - CATSDLGPGSEQYF TGTGCCACCAGTGATTTGGGGCCAGGCTCCGAGCAGTACTTC
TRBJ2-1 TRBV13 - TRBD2 CASSSLTLAESYNEQFF TGTGCCAGCAGCTCCCTGACCCTAGCGGAATCCTACAATGAGCAGTTCTTC
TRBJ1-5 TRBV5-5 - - CASSFREGTQPQHF TGTGCCAGCAGCTTCAGGGAGGGTACTCAGCCCCAGCATTTT
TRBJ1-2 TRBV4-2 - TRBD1 CASSQGGQGDGYTF TGTGCCAGCAGCCAAGGGGGACAGGGGGACGGCTACACCTTC
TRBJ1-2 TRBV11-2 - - CASSRGLQGETYGYTF TGTGCCAGCAGCCGGGGGCTTCAGGGCGAGACCTATGGCTACACCTTC
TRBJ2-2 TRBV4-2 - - CASRDTGELFF TGTGCCAGCAGGGACACCGGGGAGCTGTTTTTT
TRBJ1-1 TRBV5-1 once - CASSWGLNTEAFF TGCGCCAGCAGCTGGGGCCTGAACACTGAAGCTTTCTTT
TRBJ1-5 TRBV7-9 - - CASSLAQYQPQHF TGTGCCAGCAGCTTAGCCCAATATCAGCCCCAGCATTTT
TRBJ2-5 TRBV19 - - CASSIANSGREETQYF TGTGCCAGTAGTATAGCCAATTCCGGACGGGAGGAGACCCAGTACTTC
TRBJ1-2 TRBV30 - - CAWSVPGGNGYTF TGTGCCTGGAGTGTTCCTGGGGGGAATGGCTACACCTTC
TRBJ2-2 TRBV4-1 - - CASSLPGLNTGELFF TGCGCCAGCAGCCTCCCCGGACTAAACACCGGGGAGCTGTTTTTT
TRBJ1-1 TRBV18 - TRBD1 CAGRQGNTEAFF TGTGCCGGCCGACAGGGAAACACTGAAGCTTTCTTT
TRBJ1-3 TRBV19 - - CASSLLPGSRRETRNTIYF TGTGCCAGTAGTCTACTCCCCGGAAGCCGCAGGGAAACTAGAAACACCATATATTTT
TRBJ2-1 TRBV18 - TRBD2 CASSEGLAGGNEQFF TGTGCCAGCTCCGAGGGACTAGCGGGGGGCAATGAGCAGTTCTTC
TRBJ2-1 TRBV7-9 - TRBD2 CASSFPGGGGHSSYNEQFF TGTGCCAGCAGCTTTCCCGGCGGGGGGGGACACAGCTCCTACAATGAGCAGTTCTTC
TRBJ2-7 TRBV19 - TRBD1 CASSTLGQGADYEQYF TGTGCCAGTAGTACCCTGGGACAGGGGGCCGACTACGAGCAGTACTTC
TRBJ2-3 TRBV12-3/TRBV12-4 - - CASSWDFTDTQYF TGTGCCAGCAGTTGGGATTTCACAGATACGCAGTATTTT
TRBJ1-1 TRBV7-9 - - CASSLRTNTEAFF TGTGCCAGCAGTTTAAGGACAAACACTGAAGCTTTCTTT
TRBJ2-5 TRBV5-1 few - CASSPGIQETQYF TGCGCCAGCAGTCCCGGGATCCAAGAGACCCAGTACTTC
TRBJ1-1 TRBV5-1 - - CASSFPSGGEAFF TGCGCCAGCAGCTTCCCCAGCGGGGGCGAAGCTTTCTTT
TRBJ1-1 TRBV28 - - CASSPEATTRMNTEAFF TGTGCCAGCAGTCCCGAGGCGACAACCAGAATGAACACTGAAGCTTTCTTT
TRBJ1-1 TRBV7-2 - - CASSVSGGTEAFF TGTGCCAGCAGCGTTTCGGGGGGCACTGAAGCTTTCTTT
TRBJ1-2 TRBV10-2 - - CASNLDRSQRGYTF TGCGCCAGCAACCTAGACCGTTCCCAGAGGGGCTACACCTTC
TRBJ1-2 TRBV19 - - CATESPPGYTF TGTGCCACCGAGTCCCCCCCGGGCTACACCTTC
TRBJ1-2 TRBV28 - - CASSPAGGYGYTF TGTGCCAGCAGCCCCGCCGGGGGCTATGGCTACACCTTC
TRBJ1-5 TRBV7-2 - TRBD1 CASSLVAGTGNQPQHF TGTGCCAGCAGCTTAGTAGCCGGGACAGGGAATCAGCCCCAGCATTTT
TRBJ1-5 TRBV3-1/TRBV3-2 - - CASSLSREQPQHF TGTGCCAGCAGCCTATCAAGGGAGCAGCCCCAGCATTTT
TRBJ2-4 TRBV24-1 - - CATSDLANPGVAKNIQYF TGTGCCACCAGTGATTTGGCAAATCCGGGGGTAGCCAAAAACATTCAGTACTTC
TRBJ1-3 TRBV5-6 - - CASSFPVASAGNTIYF TGTGCCAGCAGCTTTCCCGTCGCCTCGGCTGGAAACACCATATATTTT
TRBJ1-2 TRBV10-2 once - CASSTNKYGYTF TGCGCCAGCAGTACCAACAAATATGGCTACACCTTC
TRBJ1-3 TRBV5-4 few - CASSFGSGNTIYF TGTGCCAGCAGCTTTGGATCTGGAAACACCATATATTTT
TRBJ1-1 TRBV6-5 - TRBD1 CASSQRQGLTEAFF TGTGCCAGCAGCCAACGACAGGGCCTAACTGAAGCTTTCTTT
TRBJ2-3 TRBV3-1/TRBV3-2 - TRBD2 CASSQGPSGADTQYF TGTGCCAGCAGCCAAGGGCCTAGCGGGGCGGATACGCAGTATTTT